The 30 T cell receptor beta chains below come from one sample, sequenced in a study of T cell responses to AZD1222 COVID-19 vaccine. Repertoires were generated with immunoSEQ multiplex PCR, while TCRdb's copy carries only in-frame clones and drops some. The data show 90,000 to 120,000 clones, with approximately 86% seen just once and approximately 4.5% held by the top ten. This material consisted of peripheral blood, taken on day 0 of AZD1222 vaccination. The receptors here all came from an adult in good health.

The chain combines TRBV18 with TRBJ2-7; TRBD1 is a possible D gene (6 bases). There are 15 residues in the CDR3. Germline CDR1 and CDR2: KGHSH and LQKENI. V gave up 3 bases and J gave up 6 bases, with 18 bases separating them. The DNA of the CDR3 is TGTGCCAGCTCACCCAACGAGGACAGTTCATCCGAGCAGTACTTC. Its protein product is CASSPNEDSSSEQYF.

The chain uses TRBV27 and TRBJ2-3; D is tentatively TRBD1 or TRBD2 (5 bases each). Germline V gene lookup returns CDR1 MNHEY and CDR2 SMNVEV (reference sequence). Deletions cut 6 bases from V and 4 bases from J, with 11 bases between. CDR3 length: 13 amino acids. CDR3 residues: CASSLQGADTQYF. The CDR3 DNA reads TGTGCCAGCAGCCTCCAGGGAGCAGATACGCAGTATTTT.

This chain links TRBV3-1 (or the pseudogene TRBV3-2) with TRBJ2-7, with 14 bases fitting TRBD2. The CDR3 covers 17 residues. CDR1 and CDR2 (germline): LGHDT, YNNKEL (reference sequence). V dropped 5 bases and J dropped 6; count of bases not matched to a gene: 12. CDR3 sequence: CASSSRIIGLAGGEQYF. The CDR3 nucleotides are TGTGCCAGCAGCTCCCGGATCATAGGACTAGCGGGAGGCGAGCAGTACTTC.

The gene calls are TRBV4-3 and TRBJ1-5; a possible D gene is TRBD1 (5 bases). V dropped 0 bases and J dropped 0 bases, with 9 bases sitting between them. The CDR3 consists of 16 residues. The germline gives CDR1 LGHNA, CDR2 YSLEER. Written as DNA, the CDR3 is TGCGCCAGCAGCCAAGATCTTGGGGGTAGCAATCAGCCCCAGCATTTT. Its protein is CASSQDLGGSNQPQHF.

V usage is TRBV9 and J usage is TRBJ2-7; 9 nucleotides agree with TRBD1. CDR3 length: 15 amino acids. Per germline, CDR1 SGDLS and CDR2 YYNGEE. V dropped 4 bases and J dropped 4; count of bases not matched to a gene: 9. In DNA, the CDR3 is TGTGCCAGCAGCTCTAGTGGGACAGGGATTTACGAGCAGTACTTC. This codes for CASSSSGTGIYEQYF.

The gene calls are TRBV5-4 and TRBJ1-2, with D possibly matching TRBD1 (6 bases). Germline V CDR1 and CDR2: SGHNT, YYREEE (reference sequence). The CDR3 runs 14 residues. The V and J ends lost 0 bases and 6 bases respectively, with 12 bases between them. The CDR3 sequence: CASSLVGGPDGYTF. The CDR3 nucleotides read TGTGCCAGCAGCTTGGTTGGGGGGCCGGATGGCTACACCTTC. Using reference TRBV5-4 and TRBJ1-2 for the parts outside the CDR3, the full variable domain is ETGVTQSPTHLIKTRGQQVTLRCSSQSGHNTVSWYQQALGQGPQFIFQYYREEENGRGNFPPRFSGLQFPNYSSELNVNALELDDSALYLCASSLVGGPDGYTFGSGTRLTVV.

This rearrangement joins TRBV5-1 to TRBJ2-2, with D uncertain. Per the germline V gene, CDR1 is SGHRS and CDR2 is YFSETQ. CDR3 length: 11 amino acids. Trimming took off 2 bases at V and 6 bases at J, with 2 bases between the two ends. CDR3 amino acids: CASSFPGELFF. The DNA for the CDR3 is TGCGCCAGCAGCTTCCCCGGGGAGCTGTTTTTT.

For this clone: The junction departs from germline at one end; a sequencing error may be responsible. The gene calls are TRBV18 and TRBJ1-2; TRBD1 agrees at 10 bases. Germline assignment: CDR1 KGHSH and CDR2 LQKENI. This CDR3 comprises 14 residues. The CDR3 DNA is TGTGCCAGCACACCGGGACAGGGGATCTATGGCTACACCTTC. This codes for CASTPGQGIYGYTF.

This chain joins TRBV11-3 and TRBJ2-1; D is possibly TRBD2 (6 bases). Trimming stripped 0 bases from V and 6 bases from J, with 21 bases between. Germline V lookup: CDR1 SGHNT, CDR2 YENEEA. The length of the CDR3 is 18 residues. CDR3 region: CASSLDQGGSISGNEQFF. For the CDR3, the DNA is TGTGCCAGCAGCTTAGATCAAGGAGGGAGTATCTCTGGCAATGAGCAGTTCTTC.

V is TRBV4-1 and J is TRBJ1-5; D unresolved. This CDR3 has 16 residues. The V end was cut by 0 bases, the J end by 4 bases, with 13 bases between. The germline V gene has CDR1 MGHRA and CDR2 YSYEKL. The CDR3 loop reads CASSQEGSTLNQPQHF. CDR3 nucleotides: TGCGCCAGCAGCCAAGAAGGCAGTACCCTTAATCAGCCCCAGCATTTT.

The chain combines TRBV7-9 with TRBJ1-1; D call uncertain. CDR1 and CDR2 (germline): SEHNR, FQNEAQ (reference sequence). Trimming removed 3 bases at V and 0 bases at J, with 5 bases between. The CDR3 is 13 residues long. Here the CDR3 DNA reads TGTGCCAGCAGCTTCGGAATGAACACTGAAGCTTTCTTT. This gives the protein CASSFGMNTEAFF. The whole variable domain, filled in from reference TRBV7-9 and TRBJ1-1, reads DTGVSQNPRHKITKRGQNVTFRCDPISEHNRLYWYRQTLGQGPEFLTYFQNEAQLEKSRLLSDRFSAERPKGSFSTLEIQRTEQGDSAMYLCASSFGMNTEAFFGQGTRLTVV.

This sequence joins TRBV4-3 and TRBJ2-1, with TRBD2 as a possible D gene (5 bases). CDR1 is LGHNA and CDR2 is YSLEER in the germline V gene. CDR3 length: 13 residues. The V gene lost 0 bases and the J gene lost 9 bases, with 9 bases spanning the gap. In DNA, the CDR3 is TGCGCCAGCAGCCAAGATCTTGGGAGTGAGCAGTTCTTC. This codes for CASSQDLGSEQFF.

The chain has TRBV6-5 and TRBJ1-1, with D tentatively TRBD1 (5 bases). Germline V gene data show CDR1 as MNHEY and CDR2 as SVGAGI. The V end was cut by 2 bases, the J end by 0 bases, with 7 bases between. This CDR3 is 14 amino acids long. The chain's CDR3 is CASSYRGLNTEAFF. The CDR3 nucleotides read TGTGCCAGCAGTTACCGGGGCCTGAACACTGAAGCTTTCTTT.

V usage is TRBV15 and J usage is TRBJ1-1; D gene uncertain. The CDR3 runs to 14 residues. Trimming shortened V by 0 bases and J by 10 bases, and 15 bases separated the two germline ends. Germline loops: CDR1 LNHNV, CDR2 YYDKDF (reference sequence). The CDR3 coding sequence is TGTGCCACCAGCAGAGAAACGACGGGGTTAGCAGCTTTCTTT. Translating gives CATSRETTGLAAFF.

DNA for the CDR3: TGTGCCAGCAGCTTAGAGTACAGTAGCAATCAGCCCCAGCATTTT. Its protein is CASSLEYSSNQPQHF. This chain connects TRBV7-6 to TRBJ1-5; D unclear. CDR1 and CDR2 (germline): SGHVS, FNYEAQ. This CDR3 comprises 15 residues. Trimming left V 1 base short and J 0 bases short, with 7 bases between.

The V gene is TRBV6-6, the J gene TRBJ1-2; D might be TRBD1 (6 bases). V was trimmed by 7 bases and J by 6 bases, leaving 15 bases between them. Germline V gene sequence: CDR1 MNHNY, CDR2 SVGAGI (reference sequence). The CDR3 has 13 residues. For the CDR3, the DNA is TGTGCCAGCAACCTCAGGGAGGGGGATGGCTACACCTTC. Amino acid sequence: CASNLREGDGYTF.

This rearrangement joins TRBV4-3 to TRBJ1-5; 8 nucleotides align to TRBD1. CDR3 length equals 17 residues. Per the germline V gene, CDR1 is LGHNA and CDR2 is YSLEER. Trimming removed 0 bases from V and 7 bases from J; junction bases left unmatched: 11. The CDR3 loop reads CASSQEWGQVWQQPQHF. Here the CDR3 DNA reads TGCGCCAGCAGCCAAGAGTGGGGACAGGTTTGGCAGCAGCCCCAGCATTTT.

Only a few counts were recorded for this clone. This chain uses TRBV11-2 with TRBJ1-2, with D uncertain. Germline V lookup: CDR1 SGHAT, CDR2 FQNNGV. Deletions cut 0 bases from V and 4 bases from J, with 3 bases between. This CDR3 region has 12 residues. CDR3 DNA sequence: TGTGCCAGCAGCTTAGACAGCTATGGCTACACCTTC. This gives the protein CASSLDSYGYTF.

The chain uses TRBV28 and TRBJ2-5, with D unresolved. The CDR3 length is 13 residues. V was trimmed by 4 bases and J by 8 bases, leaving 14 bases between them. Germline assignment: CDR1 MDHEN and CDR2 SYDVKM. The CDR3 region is CASSSPPLDTQYF. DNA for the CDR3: TGTGCCAGCAGTTCGCCACCCTTGGACACCCAGTACTTC.

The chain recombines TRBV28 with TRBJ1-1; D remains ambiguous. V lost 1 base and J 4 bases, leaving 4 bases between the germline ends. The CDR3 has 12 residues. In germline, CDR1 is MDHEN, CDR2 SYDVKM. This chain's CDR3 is CASSLSSTEAFF. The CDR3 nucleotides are TGTGCCAGCAGTTTATCGTCCACTGAAGCTTTCTTT.

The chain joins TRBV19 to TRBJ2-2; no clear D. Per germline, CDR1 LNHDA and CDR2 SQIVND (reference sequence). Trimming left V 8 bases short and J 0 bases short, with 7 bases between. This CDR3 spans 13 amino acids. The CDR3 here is CASLLPNTGELFF. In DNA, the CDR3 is TGTGCCAGTTTACTGCCGAACACCGGGGAGCTGTTTTTT. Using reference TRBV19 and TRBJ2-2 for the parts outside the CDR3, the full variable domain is DGGITQSPKYLFRKEGQNVTLSCEQNLNHDAMYWYRQDPGQGLRLIYYSQIVNDFQKGDIAEGYSVSREKKESFPLTVTSAQKNPTAFYLCASLLPNTGELFFGEGSRLTVL.

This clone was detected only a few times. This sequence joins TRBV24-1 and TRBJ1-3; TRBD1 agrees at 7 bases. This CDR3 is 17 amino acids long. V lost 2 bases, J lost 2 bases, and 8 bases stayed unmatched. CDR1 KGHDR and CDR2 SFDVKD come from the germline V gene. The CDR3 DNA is TGTGCCACCAGTGATTCCAACGGGGACAGACCTGGAAACACCATATATTTT. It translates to CATSDSNGDRPGNTIYF.

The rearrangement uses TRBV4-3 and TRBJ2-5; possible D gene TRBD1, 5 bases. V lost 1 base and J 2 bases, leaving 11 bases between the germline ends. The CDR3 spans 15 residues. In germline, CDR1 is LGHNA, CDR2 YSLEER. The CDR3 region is CASSQGSQGQETQYF. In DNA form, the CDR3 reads TGCGCCAGCAGCCAAGGGTCGCAGGGACAAGAGACCCAGTACTTC.

CDR3 loop: CASSLADSYNSPLHF. The CDR3 DNA reads as TGTGCCAGCAGCTTGGCTGATTCATATAATTCACCCCTCCACTTT. The chain carries TRBV5-4 and TRBJ1-6; the D is unclear. V lost 0 bases and J 4 bases, leaving 8 bases between the germline ends. Germline CDR1 reads SGHNT; CDR2 reads YYREEE (reference sequence). The CDR3 is 15 residues long.

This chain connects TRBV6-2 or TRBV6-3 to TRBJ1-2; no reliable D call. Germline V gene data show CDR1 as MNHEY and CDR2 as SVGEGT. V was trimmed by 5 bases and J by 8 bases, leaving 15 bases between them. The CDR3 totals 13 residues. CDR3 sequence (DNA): TGTGCCAGCAGTAACGCCTTAGATTACGGCTACACCTTC. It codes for CASSNALDYGYTF.

CDR3 sequence: CASRDRAYNSPLHF. CDR3 coding DNA: TGTGCCAGCCGGGACAGGGCCTATAATTCACCCCTCCACTTT. The J gene is TRBJ1-6, the V gene TRBV14; 9 bases match TRBD1. Germline V CDR1 and CDR2: SGHDN, FVKESK. The V gene end was trimmed by 8 bases and the J gene end by 2 bases; junction bases not matched to a gene: 1. This CDR3 comprises 14 residues.

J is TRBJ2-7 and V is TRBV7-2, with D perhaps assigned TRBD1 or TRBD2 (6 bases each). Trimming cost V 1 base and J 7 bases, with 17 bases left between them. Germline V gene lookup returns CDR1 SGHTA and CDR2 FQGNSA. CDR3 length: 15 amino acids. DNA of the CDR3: TGTGCCAGCAGCTTAGGTCGGGGGCGGGCACGTGAGCAGTACTTC. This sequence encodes CASSLGRGRAREQYF.

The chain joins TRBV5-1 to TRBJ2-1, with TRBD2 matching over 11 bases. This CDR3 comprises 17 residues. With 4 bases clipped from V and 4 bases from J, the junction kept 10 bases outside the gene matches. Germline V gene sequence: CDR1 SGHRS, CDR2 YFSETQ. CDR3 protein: CASSAGLLAGGYNEQFF. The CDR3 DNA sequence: TGCGCCAGCAGCGCAGGGTTGCTAGCGGGAGGTTACAATGAGCAGTTCTTC.

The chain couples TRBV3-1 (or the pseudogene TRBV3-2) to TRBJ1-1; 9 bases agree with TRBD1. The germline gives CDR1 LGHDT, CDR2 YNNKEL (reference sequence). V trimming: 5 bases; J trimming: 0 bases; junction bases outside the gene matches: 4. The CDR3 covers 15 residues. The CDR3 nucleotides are TGTGCCAGCAGCTTGCGGACAGGGGTGAACACTGAAGCTTTCTTT. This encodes CASSLRTGVNTEAFF.

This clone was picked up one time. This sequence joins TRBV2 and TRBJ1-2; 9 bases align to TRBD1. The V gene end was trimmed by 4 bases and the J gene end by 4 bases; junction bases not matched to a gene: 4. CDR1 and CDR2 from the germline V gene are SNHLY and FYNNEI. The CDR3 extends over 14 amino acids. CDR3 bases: TGTGCCAGCAGTGCCACAGGGGGCGGCTATGGCTACACCTTC. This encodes CASSATGGGYGYTF.